This T cell receptor (beta chain) was observed in a study of cytomegalovirus exposure and HLA in healthy donors. The CDR3 length is 14 residues. CDR1 and CDR2 from the germline V gene are LGHNA and YSLEER. V gave up 0 bases and J gave up 5 bases, with 8 bases separating them. On this clone: Its antigen is unidentified.

Study-level results: A few of the chains that were CMV-associated were confirmed in vitro to be specific for CMV antigens.

Profiled with immunoSEQ multiplex PCR; TCRdb holds only in-frame clones, not every one. The data show about 260,000 clones, with about 90% seen just once and 2.5% to 3.5% held by the top ten. The clonotype comes from a woman under 40 in good health and CMV-seronegative. The chain employs TRBV4-3 and TRBJ2-1; D could derive from TRBD1 or TRBD2 (5 bases each). The sequencing sample was made of PBMCs. The CDR3 DNA reads TGCGCCAGCAGCCAAGATCGAGGGGACAATGAGCAGTTCTTC. Its translation is CASSQDRGDNEQFF.